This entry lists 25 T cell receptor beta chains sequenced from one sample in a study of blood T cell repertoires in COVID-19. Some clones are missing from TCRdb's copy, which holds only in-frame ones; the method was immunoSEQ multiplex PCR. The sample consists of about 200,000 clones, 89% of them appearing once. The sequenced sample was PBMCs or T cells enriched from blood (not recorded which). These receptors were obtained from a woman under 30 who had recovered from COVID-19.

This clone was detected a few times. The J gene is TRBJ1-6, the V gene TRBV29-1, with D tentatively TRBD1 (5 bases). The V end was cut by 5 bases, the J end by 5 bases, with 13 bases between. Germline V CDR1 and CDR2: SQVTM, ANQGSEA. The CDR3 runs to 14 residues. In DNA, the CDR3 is TGCAGCGTTCCTGAGGGACTCGATAATTCACCCCTCCACTTT. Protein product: CSVPEGLDNSPLHF. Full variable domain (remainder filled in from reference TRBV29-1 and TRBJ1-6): SAVISQKPSRDICQRGTSLTIQCQVDSQVTMMFWYRQQPGQSLTLIATANQGSEATYESGFVIDKFPISRPNLTFSTLTVSNMSPEDSSIYLCSVPEGLDNSPLHFGNGTRLTVT.

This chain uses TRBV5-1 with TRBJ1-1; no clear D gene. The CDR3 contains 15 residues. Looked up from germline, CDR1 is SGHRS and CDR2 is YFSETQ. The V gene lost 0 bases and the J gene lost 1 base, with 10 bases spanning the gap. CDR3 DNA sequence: TGCGCCAGCAGCTTGGATCCGGGGAGGAACACTGAAGCTTTCTTT. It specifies CASSLDPGRNTEAFF.

The CDR3 DNA is TGTGCCAGCAGCCCACTCGCGGTGAACACTGAAGCTTTCTTT. Its translation is CASSPLAVNTEAFF. The chain carries TRBV7-9 and TRBJ1-1; D call uncertain. This CDR3 contains 14 residues. Looked up from germline, CDR1 is SEHNR and CDR2 is FQNEAQ (reference sequence). The V and J ends lost 5 bases and 0 bases respectively, with 10 bases between them.

CDR3 coding DNA: TGTGCCAGCAGAACGGGGGGGACCCAGTACTTC. Translating gives CASRTGGTQYF. The rearrangement uses TRBV5-4 and TRBJ2-5, with 7 nucleotides matching TRBD2. CDR3 length: 11 residues. J was trimmed by 7 bases and V by 5 bases; bases with no gene match: 2. The germline CDR1 and CDR2 sequences are SGHNT and YYREEE (reference sequence).

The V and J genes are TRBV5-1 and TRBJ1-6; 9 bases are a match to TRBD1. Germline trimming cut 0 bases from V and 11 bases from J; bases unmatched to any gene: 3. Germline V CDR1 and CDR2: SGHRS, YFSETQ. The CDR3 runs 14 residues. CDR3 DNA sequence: TGCGCCAGCAGCTTGGAAGGGACAGGGCCACCCCTCCACTTT. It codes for CASSLEGTGPPLHF.

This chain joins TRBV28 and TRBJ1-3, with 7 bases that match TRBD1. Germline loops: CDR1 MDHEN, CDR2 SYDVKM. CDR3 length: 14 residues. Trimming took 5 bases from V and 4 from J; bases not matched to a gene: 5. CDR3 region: CASSQTGDGNTIYF. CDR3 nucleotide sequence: TGTGCCAGCAGTCAAACAGGGGACGGAAACACCATATATTTT.

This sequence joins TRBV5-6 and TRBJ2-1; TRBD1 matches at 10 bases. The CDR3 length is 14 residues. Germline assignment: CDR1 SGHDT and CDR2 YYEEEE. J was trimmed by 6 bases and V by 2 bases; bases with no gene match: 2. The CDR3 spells CASSFGTGANEQFF. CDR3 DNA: TGTGCCAGCAGCTTCGGGACAGGGGCCAATGAGCAGTTCTTC.

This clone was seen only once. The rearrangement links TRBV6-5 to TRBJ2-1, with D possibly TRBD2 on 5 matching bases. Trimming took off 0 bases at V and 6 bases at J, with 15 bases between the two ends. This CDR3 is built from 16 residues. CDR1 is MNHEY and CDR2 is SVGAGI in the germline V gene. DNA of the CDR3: TGTGCCAGCAGTTACTCCGACTACAGTCCCGCCAATGAGCAGTTCTTC. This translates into CASSYSDYSPANEQFF.

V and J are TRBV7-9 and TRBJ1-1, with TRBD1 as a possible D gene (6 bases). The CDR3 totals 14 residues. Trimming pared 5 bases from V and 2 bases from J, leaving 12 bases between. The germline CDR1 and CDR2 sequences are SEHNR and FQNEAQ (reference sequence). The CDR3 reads CASSPRGGNTEAFF. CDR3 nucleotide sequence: TGTGCCAGCAGCCCGAGGGGGGGAAACACTGAAGCTTTCTTT.

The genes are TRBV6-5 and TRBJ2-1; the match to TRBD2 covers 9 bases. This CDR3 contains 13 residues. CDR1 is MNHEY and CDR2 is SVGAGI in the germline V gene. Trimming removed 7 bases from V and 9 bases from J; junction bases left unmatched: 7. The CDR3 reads CASTAGGFVEQFF. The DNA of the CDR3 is TGTGCCAGCACAGCGGGGGGATTCGTTGAGCAGTTCTTC.

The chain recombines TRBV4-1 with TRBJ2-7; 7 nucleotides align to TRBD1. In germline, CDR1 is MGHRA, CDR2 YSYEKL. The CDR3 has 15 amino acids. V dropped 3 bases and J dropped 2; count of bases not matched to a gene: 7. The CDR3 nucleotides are TGCGCCAGCAGCCAGATAGGGGGCTCAACCTACGAGCAGTACTTC. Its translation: CASSQIGGSTYEQYF.

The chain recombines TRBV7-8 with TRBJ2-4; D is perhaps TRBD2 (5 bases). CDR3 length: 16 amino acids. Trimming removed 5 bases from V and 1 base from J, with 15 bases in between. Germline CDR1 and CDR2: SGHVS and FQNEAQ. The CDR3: CASSPTFGEAKNIQYF. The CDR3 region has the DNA TGTGCCAGCAGCCCTACTTTCGGGGAGGCCAAAAACATTCAGTACTTC.

The CDR3, as DNA: TGTGCCAGCAGCCCCCAAGGTCAGCGGGGGAGGTACGAGCAGTACTTC. It codes for CASSPQGQRGRYEQYF. The V and J genes are TRBV9 and TRBJ2-7; 8 bases line up with TRBD2. The CDR3 runs to 16 residues. V lost 4 bases and J lost 4; bases outside the gene matches: 13. CDR1 is SGDLS and CDR2 is YYNGEE in the germline V gene. The full variable domain, rest sourced from reference TRBV9 and TRBJ2-7, is DSGVTQTPKHLITATGQRVTLRCSPRSGDLSVYWYQQSLDQGLQFLIQYYNGEERAKGNILERFSAQQFPDLHSELNLSSLELGDSALYFCASSPQGQRGRYEQYFGPGTRLTVT.

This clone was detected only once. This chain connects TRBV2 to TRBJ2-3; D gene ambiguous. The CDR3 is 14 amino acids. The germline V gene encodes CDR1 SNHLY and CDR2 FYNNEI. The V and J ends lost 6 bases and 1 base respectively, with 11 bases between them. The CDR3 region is CASRLPQGTDTQYF. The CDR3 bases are TGTGCCAGCAGATTACCGCAGGGCACAGATACGCAGTATTTT.

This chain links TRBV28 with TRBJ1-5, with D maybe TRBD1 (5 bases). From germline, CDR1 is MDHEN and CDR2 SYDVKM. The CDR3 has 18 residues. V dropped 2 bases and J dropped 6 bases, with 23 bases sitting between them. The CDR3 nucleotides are TGTGCCAGCAGTTTAAATTTTCGCGGGGGTCAGGTTGGTCAGCCCCAGCATTTT. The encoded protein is CASSLNFRGGQVGQPQHF.

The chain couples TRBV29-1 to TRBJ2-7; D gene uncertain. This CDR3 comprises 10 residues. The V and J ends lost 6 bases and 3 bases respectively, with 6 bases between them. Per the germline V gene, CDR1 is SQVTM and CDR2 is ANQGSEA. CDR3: CSVADYEQYF. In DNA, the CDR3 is TGCAGCGTCGCGGACTACGAGCAGTACTTC.

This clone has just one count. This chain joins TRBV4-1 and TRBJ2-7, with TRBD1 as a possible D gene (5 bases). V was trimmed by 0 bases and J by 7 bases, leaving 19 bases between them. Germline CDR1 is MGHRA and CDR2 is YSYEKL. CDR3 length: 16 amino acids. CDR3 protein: CASSQEIRQGRREQYF. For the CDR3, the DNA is TGCGCCAGCAGCCAAGAAATCCGGCAGGGTCGTCGGGAGCAGTACTTC.

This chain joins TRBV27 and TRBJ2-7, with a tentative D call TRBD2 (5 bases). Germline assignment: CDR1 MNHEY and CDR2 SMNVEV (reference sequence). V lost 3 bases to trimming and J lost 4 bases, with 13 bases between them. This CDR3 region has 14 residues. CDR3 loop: CASSFSGGGYEQYF. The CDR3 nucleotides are TGTGCCAGCAGTTTCTCCGGAGGTGGTTACGAGCAGTACTTC.

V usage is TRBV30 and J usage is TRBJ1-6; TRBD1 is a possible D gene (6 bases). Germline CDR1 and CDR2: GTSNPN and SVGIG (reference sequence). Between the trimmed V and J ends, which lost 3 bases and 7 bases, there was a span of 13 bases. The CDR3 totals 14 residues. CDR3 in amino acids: CAWRRDNGNSPLHF. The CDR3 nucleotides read TGTGCCTGGAGAAGGGACAACGGCAATTCACCCCTCCACTTT.

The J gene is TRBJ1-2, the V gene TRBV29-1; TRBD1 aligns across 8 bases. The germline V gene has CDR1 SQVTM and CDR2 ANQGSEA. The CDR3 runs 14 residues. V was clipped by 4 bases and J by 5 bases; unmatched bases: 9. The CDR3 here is CSVAPETGGYGYTF. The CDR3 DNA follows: TGCAGCGTTGCCCCCGAAACAGGGGGTTATGGCTACACCTTC.

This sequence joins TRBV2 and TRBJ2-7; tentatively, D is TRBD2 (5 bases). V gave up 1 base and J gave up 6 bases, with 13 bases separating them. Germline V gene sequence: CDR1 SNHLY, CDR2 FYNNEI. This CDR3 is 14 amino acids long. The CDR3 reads CASSEGLAVPEQYF. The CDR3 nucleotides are TGTGCCAGCAGTGAAGGCCTAGCCGTCCCCGAGCAGTACTTC.

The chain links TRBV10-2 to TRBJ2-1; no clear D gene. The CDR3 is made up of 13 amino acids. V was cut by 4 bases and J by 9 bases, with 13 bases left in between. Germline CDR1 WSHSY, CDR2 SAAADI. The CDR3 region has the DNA TGCGCCAGCAGTGGGAGTAGATCAGCTGAGCAGTTCTTC. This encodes CASSGSRSAEQFF.

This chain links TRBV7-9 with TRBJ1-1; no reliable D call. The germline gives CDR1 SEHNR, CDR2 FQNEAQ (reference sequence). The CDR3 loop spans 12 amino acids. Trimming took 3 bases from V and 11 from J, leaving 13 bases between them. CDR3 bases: TGTGCCAGCAGCTTCGACCTCCCGCGGGCTTTCTTT. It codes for CASSFDLPRAFF.

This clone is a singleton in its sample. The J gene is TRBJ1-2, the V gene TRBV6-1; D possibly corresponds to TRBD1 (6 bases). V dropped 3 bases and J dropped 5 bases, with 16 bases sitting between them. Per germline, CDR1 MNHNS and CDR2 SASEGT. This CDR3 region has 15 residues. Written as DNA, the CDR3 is TGTGCCAGCAGTGAGGCAGGGGTTCTTCTTTATGGCTACACCTTC. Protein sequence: CASSEAGVLLYGYTF.

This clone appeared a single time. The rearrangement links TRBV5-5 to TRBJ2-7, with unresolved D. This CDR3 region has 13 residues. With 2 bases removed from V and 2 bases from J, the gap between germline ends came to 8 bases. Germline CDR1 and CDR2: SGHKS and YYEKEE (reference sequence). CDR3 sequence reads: CASSFLTAYEQYF. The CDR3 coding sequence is TGTGCCAGCAGCTTCCTTACAGCCTACGAGCAGTACTTC.